This TCR beta chain was recovered during a study of blood T cells in healthy people across ages. Sample-barcoded 5' priming and a J-beta primer mix drove a second PCR of about 7 to 11 cycles. TCRdb re-called the 5' RACE reads through MiXCR, storing one row per CDR3 protein. The data contain approximately 680,000 distinct CDR3 sequences, about 32% of them seen just once; the ten biggest clones take up over 15%. Study outcomes and limitations: Roughly linearly, TCR beta diversity per million T cells fell as age increased.

About this clonotype itself: Its antigen is not identified.

Trimming removed 4 bases at V and 0 bases at J, with 13 bases between. This CDR3 spans 15 amino acids. Germline values: CDR1 SGHRS, CDR2 YFSETQ. The TCR was taken from a woman over 75 in good health. The sequencing sample was made of blood. The V gene is TRBV5-1, the J gene TRBJ1-1, with D perhaps TRBD1 (6 bases). The CDR3 protein is CASSIYREMNTEAFF. The CDR3 region has the DNA TGCGCCAGCAGCATATACAGGGAAATGAACACTGAAGCTTTCTTT.